This entry lists 4 T cell receptor beta chains sequenced from one sample in a study of OX40 agonist ivuxolimab in advanced cancers. Clones were read by immunoSEQ multiplex PCR, and TCRdb kept only the in-frame ones, dropping some. The table shows over 30,000 clones, with more than 75% occurring only once. Specimen: CD4+ or CD8+ T cells sorted from blood, collected in a trial of the OX40 agonist ivuxolimab. The receptors derive from an adult with an advanced solid tumor such as melanoma, head and neck, liver or kidney cancer.

The V gene is TRBV27, the J gene TRBJ2-7; TRBD1 is a possible D gene (6 bases). The germline CDR1 and CDR2 sequences are MNHEY and SMNVEV (reference sequence). The CDR3 is 15 amino acids. V was cut by 5 bases and J by 5 bases, with 19 bases left in between. The CDR3 sequence: CASSTQQGTVDEQYF. DNA of the CDR3: TGTGCCAGCAGTACGCAACAGGGAACCGTCGACGAGCAGTACTTC.

The CDR3 region has the DNA TGTGCCAGCAGCATGGGGGCGGTTAGCACAGATACGCAGTATTTT. It encodes CASSMGAVSTDTQYF. This sequence joins TRBV6-6 and TRBJ2-3; D might be TRBD1 (6 bases). Germline CDR1 reads MNHNY; CDR2 reads SVGAGI (reference sequence). The CDR3 runs 15 residues. The V gene lost 6 bases and the J gene lost 0 bases, with 13 bases spanning the gap.

The chain uses TRBV13 and TRBJ2-5; the match to TRBD2 covers 7 bases. The last part of the DNA fits TRBJ2-7 better; the J call may be wrong. The length of the CDR3 is 15 residues. CDR1 is PRHDT, CDR2 FYEKMQ, per germline (reference sequence). CDR3 nucleotides: TGTGCCAGCAGCTTAGATTCTAGCGGCTCCTACGAGCAGTACTTC. This sequence encodes CASSLDSSGSYEQYF.

This chain uses TRBV6-6 with TRBJ2-7; 8 nucleotides agree with TRBD1. V lost 6 bases, J lost 2 bases, and 3 bases stayed unmatched. The CDR3 is 13 residues long. Germline CDR1 MNHNY, CDR2 SVGAGI (reference sequence). As DNA, the CDR3 is TGTGCCAGCAGGGACAGGGTTACCTACGAGCAGTACTTC. Amino acid sequence: CASRDRVTYEQYF.